The sequence of this T cell receptor beta chain was determined in a study of cytomegalovirus exposure and HLA in healthy donors. Study conclusions and caveats: The authors enumerated 150 to 200 TCR beta chains as linked to cytomegalovirus.

With regard to this clone: The antigen remains unidentified.

PCR involved 60 Vbeta and 13 Jbeta primers. Produced via immunoSEQ multiplex PCR; TCRdb's table is partial and in-frame only. The table has some 140,000 clones, 73% seen once. The sample comprised PBMCs. The receptor was isolated from a woman between 40 and 50 years old in good health and CMV-seronegative.

The CDR3 DNA reads TGTGCCAGCAGCCCTAGCGGGGTGGTTTGGTCCTACAATGAGCAGTTCTTC. Amino acid sequence: CASSPSGVVWSYNEQFF. The chain recombines TRBV14 with TRBJ2-1; 9 bases line up with TRBD2. CDR1 is SGHDN and CDR2 is FVKESK in the germline V gene. The V gene end was trimmed by 4 bases and the J gene end by 1 base; junction bases not matched to a gene: 8. The CDR3 runs 17 residues.